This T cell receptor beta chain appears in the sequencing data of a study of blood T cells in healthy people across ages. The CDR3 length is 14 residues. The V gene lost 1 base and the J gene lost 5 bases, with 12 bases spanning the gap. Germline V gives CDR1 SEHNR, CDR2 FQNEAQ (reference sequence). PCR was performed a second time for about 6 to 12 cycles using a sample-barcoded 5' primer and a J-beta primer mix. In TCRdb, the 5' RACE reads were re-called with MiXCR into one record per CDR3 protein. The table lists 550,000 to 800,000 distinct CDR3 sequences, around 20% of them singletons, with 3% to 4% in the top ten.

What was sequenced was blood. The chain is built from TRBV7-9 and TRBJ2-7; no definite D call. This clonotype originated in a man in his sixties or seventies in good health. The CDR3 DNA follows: TGTGCCAGCAGCTTAGGTGCTCAGGTCCACGAGCAGTACTTC. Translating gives CASSLGAQVHEQYF.